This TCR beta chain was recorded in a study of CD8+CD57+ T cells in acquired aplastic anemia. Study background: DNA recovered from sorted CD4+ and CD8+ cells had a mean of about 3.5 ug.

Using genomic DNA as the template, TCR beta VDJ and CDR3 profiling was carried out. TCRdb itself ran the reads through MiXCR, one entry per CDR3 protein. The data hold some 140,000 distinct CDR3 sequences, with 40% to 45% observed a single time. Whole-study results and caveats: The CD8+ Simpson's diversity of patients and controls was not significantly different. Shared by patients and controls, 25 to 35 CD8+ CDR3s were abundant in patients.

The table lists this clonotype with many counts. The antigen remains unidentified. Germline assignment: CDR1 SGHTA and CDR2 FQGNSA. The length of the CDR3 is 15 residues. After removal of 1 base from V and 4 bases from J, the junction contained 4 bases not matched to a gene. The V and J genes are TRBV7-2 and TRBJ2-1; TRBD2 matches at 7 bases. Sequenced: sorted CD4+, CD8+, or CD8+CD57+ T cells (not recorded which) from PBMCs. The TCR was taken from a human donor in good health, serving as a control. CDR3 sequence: CASSLGPSGYNEQFF. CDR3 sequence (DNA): TGTGCCAGCAGCTTAGGTCCTAGCGGATACAATGAGCAGTTCTTC.